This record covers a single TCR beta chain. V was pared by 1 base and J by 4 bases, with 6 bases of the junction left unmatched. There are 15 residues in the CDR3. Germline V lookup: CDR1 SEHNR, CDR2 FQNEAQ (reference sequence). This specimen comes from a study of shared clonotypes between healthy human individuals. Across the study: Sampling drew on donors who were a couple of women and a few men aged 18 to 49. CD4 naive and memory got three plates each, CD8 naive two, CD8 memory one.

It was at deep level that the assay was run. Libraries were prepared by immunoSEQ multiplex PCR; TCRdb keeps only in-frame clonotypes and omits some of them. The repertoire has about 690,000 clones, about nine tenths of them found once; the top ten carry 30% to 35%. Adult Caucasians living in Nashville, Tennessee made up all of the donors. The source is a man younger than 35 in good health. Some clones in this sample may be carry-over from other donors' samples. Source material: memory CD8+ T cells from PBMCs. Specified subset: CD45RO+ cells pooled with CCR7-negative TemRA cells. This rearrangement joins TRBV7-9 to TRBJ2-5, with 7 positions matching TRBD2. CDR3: CASSLGRASGETQYF. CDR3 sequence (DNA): TGTGCCAGCAGCTTAGGTAGGGCTAGCGGAGAGACCCAGTACTTC. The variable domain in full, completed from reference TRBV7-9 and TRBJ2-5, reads DTGVSQNPRHKITKRGQNVTFRCDPISEHNRLYWYRQTLGQGPEFLTYFQNEAQLEKSRLLSDRFSAERPKGSFSTLEIQRTEQGDSAMYLCASSLGRASGETQYFGPGTRLLVL.